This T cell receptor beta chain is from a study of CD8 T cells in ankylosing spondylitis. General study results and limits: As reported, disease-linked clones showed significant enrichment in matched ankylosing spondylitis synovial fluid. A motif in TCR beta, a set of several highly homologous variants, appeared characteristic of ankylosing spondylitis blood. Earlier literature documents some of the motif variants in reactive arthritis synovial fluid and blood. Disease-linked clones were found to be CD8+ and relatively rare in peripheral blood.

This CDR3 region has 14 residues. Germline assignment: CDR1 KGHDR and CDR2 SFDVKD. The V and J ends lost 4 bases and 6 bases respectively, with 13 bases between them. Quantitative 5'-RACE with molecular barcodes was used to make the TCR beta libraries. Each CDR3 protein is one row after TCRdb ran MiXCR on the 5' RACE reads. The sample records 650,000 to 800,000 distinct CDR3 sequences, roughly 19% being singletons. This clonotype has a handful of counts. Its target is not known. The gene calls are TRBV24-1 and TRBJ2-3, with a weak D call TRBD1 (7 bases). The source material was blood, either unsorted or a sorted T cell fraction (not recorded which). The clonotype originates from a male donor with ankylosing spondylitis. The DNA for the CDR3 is TGTGCCACCAGTGACCGGACAGGAGGGGATACGCAGTATTTT. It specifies CATSDRTGGDTQYF.